This is a list of T cell receptor beta chains from one sample in a study of blood T cell repertoires in COVID-19. Repertoires were generated with immunoSEQ multiplex PCR, while TCRdb's copy carries only in-frame clones and drops some. Of under 250,000 clones in the sample, roughly three quarters were seen once. The source material was peripheral blood. Receptors were obtained from a woman aged 40 to 49 with COVID-19, enrolled during active disease. Each CDR3 is given with its conserved first and last residue. The order of the fields is D gene, clone size, J gene, V gene, CDR3 DNA, CDR3 protein. The D gene is left open where the match is weak. Rows may omit the clone size; those that give it use once, few, many or a size class.

d_call: -; clone_size: -; j_call: TRBJ2-5; v_call: TRBV2; cdr3_nt: TGTGCCAGCAGTGAAGTAACCCAGTACTTC; cdr3_aa: CASSEVTQYF
d_call: -; clone_size: -; j_call: TRBJ2-1; v_call: TRBV7-3; cdr3_nt: TGTGCCAGCAGCTCAAGAGGTGTTAATGAGCAGTTCTTC; cdr3_aa: CASSSRGVNEQFF
d_call: -; clone_size: few; j_call: TRBJ2-3; v_call: TRBV9; cdr3_nt: TGTGCCAGCAGCGTAGATGGCTTTAGCACAGATACGCAGTATTTT; cdr3_aa: CASSVDGFSTDTQYF
d_call: -; clone_size: -; j_call: TRBJ2-5; v_call: TRBV7-2; cdr3_nt: TGTGCCAGCAGCTTAAATCCGGGGAAGGGAGAGACCCAGTACTTC; cdr3_aa: CASSLNPGKGETQYF
d_call: -; clone_size: few; j_call: TRBJ1-4; v_call: TRBV6-2/TRBV6-3; cdr3_nt: TGTGCCAGCAGTCCCCACTACGCCGAAGCTAATGAAAAACTGTTTTTT; cdr3_aa: CASSPHYAEANEKLFF
d_call: -; clone_size: many; j_call: TRBJ1-3; v_call: TRBV9; cdr3_nt: TGTGCCAGCAGCCGCTCTGGAAACACCATATATTTT; cdr3_aa: CASSRSGNTIYF
d_call: -; clone_size: -; j_call: TRBJ2-2; v_call: TRBV12-3/TRBV12-4; cdr3_nt: TGTGCCAGCAGCGAGAACAGCGGGGAGCTGTTTTTT; cdr3_aa: CASSENSGELFF
d_call: -; clone_size: -; j_call: TRBJ2-5; v_call: TRBV5-1; cdr3_nt: TGCGCCAGCAGGGCCCAAGAGACCCAGTACTTC; cdr3_aa: CASRAQETQYF
d_call: -; clone_size: -; j_call: TRBJ1-4; v_call: TRBV6-5; cdr3_nt: TGTGCCAGCAGTTATGAACAGGTTCCTGAAAAACTGTTTTTT; cdr3_aa: CASSYEQVPEKLFF
d_call: -; clone_size: once; j_call: TRBJ1-3; v_call: TRBV2; cdr3_nt: TGTGCCAGCAGTGAAGAGGCAGGGGTTTTATATTTT; cdr3_aa: CASSEEAGVLYF
d_call: -; clone_size: -; j_call: TRBJ2-7; v_call: TRBV6-2/TRBV6-3; cdr3_nt: TGTGCCAGCAGTTACCTCGGACTGCACCTTAGCTCCTACGAGCAGTACTTC; cdr3_aa: CASSYLGLHLSSYEQYF
d_call: -; clone_size: -; j_call: TRBJ2-1; v_call: TRBV5-1; cdr3_nt: TGCGCCAGCAGCTTCAAAACCCCTGCCGGGGGCTCCTACAATGAGCAGTTCTTC; cdr3_aa: CASSFKTPAGGSYNEQFF
d_call: -; clone_size: -; j_call: TRBJ2-1; v_call: TRBV7-6; cdr3_nt: TGTGCCAGCAGCCCTACTGCGATCAATGAGCAGTTCTTC; cdr3_aa: CASSPTAINEQFF
d_call: -; clone_size: -; j_call: TRBJ1-1; v_call: TRBV11-2; cdr3_nt: TGTGCCAGCAGCCCGAGACAGGAGGATTTGAACACTGAAGCTTTCTTT; cdr3_aa: CASSPRQEDLNTEAFF
d_call: TRBD2; clone_size: -; j_call: TRBJ2-1; v_call: TRBV29-1; cdr3_nt: TGCAGCCTATTACTAGCGGGTTGGTACAATGAGCAGTTCTTC; cdr3_aa: CSLLLAGWYNEQFF
d_call: -; clone_size: few; j_call: TRBJ1-3; v_call: TRBV30; cdr3_nt: TGTGCCTGGAGTGGACAGACTGGAAACACCATATATTTT; cdr3_aa: CAWSGQTGNTIYF
d_call: TRBD1; clone_size: -; j_call: TRBJ1-1; v_call: TRBV7-2; cdr3_nt: TGTGCCAGCAGCTCCTACGTCGGACAGGTGGAGGCTGAAGCTTTCTTT; cdr3_aa: CASSSYVGQVEAEAFF
d_call: -; clone_size: -; j_call: TRBJ1-2; v_call: TRBV27; cdr3_nt: TGTGCCAGCAGCCAAATGGGGGCCGTCCGCTATGGCTACACCTTC; cdr3_aa: CASSQMGAVRYGYTF
d_call: TRBD2; clone_size: -; j_call: TRBJ2-7; v_call: TRBV7-2; cdr3_nt: TGTGCCAGCAGCTTAGTGCATCGGCTAGCGGGAAAGGTCTGGCACGAGCAGTACTTC; cdr3_aa: CASSLVHRLAGKVWHEQYF
d_call: TRBD1; clone_size: -; j_call: TRBJ2-2; v_call: TRBV30; cdr3_nt: TGTGCCTGGAGTGTACAGGGGGCCGGGGAGCTGTTTTTT; cdr3_aa: CAWSVQGAGELFF
d_call: TRBD1; clone_size: -; j_call: TRBJ2-5; v_call: TRBV7-8; cdr3_nt: TGTGCCAGCAGACCCGGGACAGGGGGCAGGGAGACCCAGTACTTC; cdr3_aa: CASRPGTGGRETQYF
d_call: -; clone_size: once; j_call: TRBJ1-6; v_call: TRBV11-2; cdr3_nt: TGTGCCAGCAGCTTAGTCAGGAATAATTCACCCCTCCACTTT; cdr3_aa: CASSLVRNNSPLHF
d_call: TRBD2; clone_size: -; j_call: TRBJ2-2; v_call: TRBV18; cdr3_nt: TGTGCCAGCTCACCGCAGCGGGGGGGCCTCGCCGGGGAGCTGTTTTTT; cdr3_aa: CASSPQRGGLAGELFF
d_call: TRBD1; clone_size: -; j_call: TRBJ1-6; v_call: TRBV5-5; cdr3_nt: TGTGCCAGCAGCTTGGGACAGGGAAATTCACCCCTCCACTTT; cdr3_aa: CASSLGQGNSPLHF
d_call: -; clone_size: once; j_call: TRBJ2-1; v_call: TRBV18; cdr3_nt: TGTGCCAGCTCACCAAGGCGCGGCCCCTACAATGAGCAGTTCTTC; cdr3_aa: CASSPRRGPYNEQFF
d_call: TRBD1; clone_size: -; j_call: TRBJ1-2; v_call: TRBV18; cdr3_nt: TGTGCCAGCTCACCAAGCTCGACAGGGAACTATGGCTACACCTTC; cdr3_aa: CASSPSSTGNYGYTF
d_call: TRBD2; clone_size: -; j_call: TRBJ2-1; v_call: TRBV19; cdr3_nt: TGTGCCAGTAGTCAAGCGGGAGGGCAAAATGAGCAGTTCTTC; cdr3_aa: CASSQAGGQNEQFF
d_call: TRBD2; clone_size: few; j_call: TRBJ2-5; v_call: TRBV2; cdr3_nt: TGTGCCAGCAGTCTACGGAGGGGTGGACTAGCGGGCAGGAGGGAAACCCAGTACTTC; cdr3_aa: CASSLRRGGLAGRRETQYF
d_call: TRBD2; clone_size: few; j_call: TRBJ2-7; v_call: TRBV7-2; cdr3_nt: TGTGCCAGCAGCTTAGCGGTTCTAGCGGGGGGGGGCCACGAGCAGTACTTC; cdr3_aa: CASSLAVLAGGGHEQYF
d_call: -; clone_size: -; j_call: TRBJ1-2; v_call: TRBV5-5; cdr3_nt: TGTGCCAGCAGCCCCGAGGGGGACGGCTATGGCTACACCTTC; cdr3_aa: CASSPEGDGYGYTF
d_call: TRBD2; clone_size: -; j_call: TRBJ2-2; v_call: TRBV9; cdr3_nt: TGTGCCAGCAGCGTTGGCGGGGGGGCCCTCGGGGAGCTGTTTTTT; cdr3_aa: CASSVGGGALGELFF
d_call: TRBD1; clone_size: -; j_call: TRBJ1-6; v_call: TRBV5-1; cdr3_nt: TGCGCCAGCAGCTCTCAGGGGGCACAGGATTCACCCCTCCACTTT; cdr3_aa: CASSSQGAQDSPLHF
d_call: TRBD2; clone_size: -; j_call: TRBJ2-7; v_call: TRBV5-4; cdr3_nt: TGTGCCAGCAGCCCGATGGGACTAGCGGGGAGGAGGGCCTACGAGCAGTACTTC; cdr3_aa: CASSPMGLAGRRAYEQYF